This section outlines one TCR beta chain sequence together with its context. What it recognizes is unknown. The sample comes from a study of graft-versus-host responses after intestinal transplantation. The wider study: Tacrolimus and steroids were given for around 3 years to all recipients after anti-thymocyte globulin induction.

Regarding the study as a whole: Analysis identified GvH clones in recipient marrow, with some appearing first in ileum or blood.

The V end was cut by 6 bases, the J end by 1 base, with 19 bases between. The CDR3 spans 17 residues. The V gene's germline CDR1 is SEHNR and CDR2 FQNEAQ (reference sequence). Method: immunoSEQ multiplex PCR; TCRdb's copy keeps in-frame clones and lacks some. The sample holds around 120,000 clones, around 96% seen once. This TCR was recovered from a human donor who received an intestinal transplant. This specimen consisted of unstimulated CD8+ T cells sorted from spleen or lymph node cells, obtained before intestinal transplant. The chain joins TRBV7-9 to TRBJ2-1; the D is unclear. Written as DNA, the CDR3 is TGTGCCAGCAGTCATCATTGGTGGGTTCAGTCCTACAATGAGCAGTTCTTC. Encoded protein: CASSHHWWVQSYNEQFF.